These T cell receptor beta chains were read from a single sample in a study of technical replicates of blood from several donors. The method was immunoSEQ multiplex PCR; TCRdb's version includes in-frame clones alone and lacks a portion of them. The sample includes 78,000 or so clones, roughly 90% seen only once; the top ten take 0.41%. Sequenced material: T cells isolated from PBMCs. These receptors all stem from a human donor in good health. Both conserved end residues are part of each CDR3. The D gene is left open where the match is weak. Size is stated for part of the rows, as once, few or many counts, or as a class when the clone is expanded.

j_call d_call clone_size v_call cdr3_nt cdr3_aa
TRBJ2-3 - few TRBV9 TGTGCCAGCAGCGTAGTCGGGACGCAGTATTTT CASSVVGTQYF
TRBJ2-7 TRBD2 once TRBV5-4 TGTGCCAGCAGAGAGGCAGGGCGGGAGCCGTTATACGAGCAGTACTTC CASREAGREPLYEQYF
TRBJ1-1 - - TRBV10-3 TGTGCCATCAGTGAGTCAGGTAGCGGTGAAGCTTTCTTT CAISESGSGEAFF
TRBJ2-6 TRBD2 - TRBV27 TGTGCCAGCAGACCGAAGGCGGGAGCGGTCTCTGGGGCCAACGTCCTGACTTTC CASRPKAGAVSGANVLTF
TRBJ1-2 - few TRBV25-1 TGTGCCAGCAGTTTCAGGGAACTCTATGGCTACACCTTC CASSFRELYGYTF
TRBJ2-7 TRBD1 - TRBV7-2 TGTGCCAGCAGCTTGGGGGTACAGGGGGATGAGCAGTACTTC CASSLGVQGDEQYF
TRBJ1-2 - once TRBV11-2 TGTGCCAGCAGCTTAAGGGACTCACCTGGCTACACCTTC CASSLRDSPGYTF
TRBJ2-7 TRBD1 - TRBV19 TGTGCCAGTAGTACCCGACAGGGGGGATTCTACGAGCAGTACTTC CASSTRQGGFYEQYF
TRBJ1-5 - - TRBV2 TGTGCCAGCAGTGACAGAATTCTTAGCAATCAGCCCCAGCATTTT CASSDRILSNQPQHF
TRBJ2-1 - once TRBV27 TGTGCCAGCAGTTTATGGGCCAGCTACAATGAGCAGTTCTTC CASSLWASYNEQFF
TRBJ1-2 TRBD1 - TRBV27 TGTGCCAGCAGTCCAGGGACAGGGAGAATCTATGGCTACACCTTC CASSPGTGRIYGYTF
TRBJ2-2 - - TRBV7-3 TGTGCCAGCAGCTTAACGTCGCTAAGACAGTTCACCGGGGAGCTGTTTTTT CASSLTSLRQFTGELFF
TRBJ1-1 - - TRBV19 TGTGCCAGTAGTAGCGCCACGAACACTGAAGCTTTCTTT CASSSATNTEAFF
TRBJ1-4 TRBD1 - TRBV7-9 TGTGCCAGCAGCTTAAGCTCAGGGGGGTTTGAGGAACTGTTTTTT CASSLSSGGFEELFF
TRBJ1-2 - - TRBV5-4 TGTGCCAGCAGCTTGGGAGGGACTGCCTACTATGGCTACACCTTC CASSLGGTAYYGYTF
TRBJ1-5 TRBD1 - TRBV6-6 TGTGCCGCAGCCGGGACAGGGGTGAGGCAGCCCCAGCATTTT CAAAGTGVRQPQHF
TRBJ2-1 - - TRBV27 TGTGCCAGCAGTTACGGGACACTATACAATGAGCAGTTCTTC CASSYGTLYNEQFF
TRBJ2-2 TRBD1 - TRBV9 TGTGCCAGCAGCCTACAGGGGGCGAGCACCGGGGAGCTGTTTTTT CASSLQGASTGELFF
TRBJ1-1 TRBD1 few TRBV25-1 TGTGCCAGCAGTGGGACAGGGTTCACTGAAGCTTTCTTT CASSGTGFTEAFF
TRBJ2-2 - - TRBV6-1 TGTGCCAGCAGCCCCAGGGGCCGGAACACCGGGGAGCTGTTTTTT CASSPRGRNTGELFF
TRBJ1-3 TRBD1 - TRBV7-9 TGTGCCGGACAGGGGGTACACTCCGGAAACACCATATATTTT CAGQGVHSGNTIYF
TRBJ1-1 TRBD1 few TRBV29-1 TGCAGCTCTAAGACAGGGGTTGCTGAAGCTTTCTTT CSSKTGVAEAFF
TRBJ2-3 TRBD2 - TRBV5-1 TGCGCCAGCAGCTTGGAGTCGGCTACTAGCGGCACAGATACGCAGTATTTT CASSLESATSGTDTQYF
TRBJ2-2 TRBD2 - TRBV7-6 TGTGCCAGCAGCTTGCTGGCGGGAGTCGCCGGGGAGCTGTTTTTT CASSLLAGVAGELFF
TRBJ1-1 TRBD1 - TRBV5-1 TGCGCCAGCAAACAGGGGATGAACACTGAAGCTTTCTTT CASKQGMNTEAFF
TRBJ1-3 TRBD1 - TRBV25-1 TGTGCCAGCAGTGCGCCCCCGGGACAGGGGTCTAACACCATATATTTT CASSAPPGQGSNTIYF
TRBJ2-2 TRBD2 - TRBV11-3 TGTGCCAGCAGCTCAGGACTAGCGGGAGTAGGGACCGGGGAGCTGTTTTTT CASSSGLAGVGTGELFF
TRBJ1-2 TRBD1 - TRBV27 TGTGCCAGCAGCTCCCTGGGACAGGACGTCCCTGGCTACACCTTC CASSSLGQDVPGYTF
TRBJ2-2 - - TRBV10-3 TGTGCCTTATCAGCTCAGGACACCGGGGAGCTGTTTTTT CALSAQDTGELFF